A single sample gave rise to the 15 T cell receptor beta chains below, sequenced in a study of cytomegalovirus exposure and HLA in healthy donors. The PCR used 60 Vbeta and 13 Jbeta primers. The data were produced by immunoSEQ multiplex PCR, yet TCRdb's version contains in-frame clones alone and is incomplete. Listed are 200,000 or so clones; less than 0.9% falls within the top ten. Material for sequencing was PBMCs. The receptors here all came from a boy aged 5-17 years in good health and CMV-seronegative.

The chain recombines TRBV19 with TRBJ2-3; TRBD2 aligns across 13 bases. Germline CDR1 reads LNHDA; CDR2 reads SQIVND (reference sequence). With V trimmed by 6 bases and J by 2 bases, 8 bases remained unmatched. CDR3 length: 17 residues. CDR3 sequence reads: CASSGTSGVQPTDTQYF. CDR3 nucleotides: TGTGCCAGTAGCGGGACTAGCGGGGTGCAGCCCACAGATACGCAGTATTTT.

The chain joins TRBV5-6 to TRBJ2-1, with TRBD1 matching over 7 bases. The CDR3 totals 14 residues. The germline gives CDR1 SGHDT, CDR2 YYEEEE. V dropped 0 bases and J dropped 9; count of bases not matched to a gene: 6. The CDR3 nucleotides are TGTGCCAGCAGCTTGGGACAGGGTAAGGGTGAGCAGTTCTTC. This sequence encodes CASSLGQGKGEQFF.

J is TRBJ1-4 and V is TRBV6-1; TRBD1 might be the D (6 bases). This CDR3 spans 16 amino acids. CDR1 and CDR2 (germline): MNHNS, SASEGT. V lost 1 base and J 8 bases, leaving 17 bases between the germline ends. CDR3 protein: CASSEGWGQFGEKLFF. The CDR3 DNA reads TGTGCCAGCAGTGAAGGATGGGGGCAATTTGGAGAAAAACTGTTTTTT.

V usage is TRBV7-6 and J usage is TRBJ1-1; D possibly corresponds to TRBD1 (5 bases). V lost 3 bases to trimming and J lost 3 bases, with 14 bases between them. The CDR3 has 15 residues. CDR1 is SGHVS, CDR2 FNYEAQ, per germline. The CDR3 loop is CASSLDAGGDTEAFF. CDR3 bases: TGTGCCAGCAGCTTGGACGCGGGGGGGGACACTGAAGCTTTCTTT.

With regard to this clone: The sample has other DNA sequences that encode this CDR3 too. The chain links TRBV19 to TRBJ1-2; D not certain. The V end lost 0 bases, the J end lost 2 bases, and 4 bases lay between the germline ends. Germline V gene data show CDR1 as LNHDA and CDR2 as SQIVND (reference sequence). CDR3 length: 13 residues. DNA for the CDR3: TGTGCCAGTAGTATAGACAGAAACTATGGCTACACCTTC. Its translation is CASSIDRNYGYTF.

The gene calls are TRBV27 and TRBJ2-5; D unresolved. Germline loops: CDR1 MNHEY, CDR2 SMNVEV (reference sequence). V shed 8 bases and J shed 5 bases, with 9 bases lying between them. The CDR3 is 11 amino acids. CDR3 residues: CASPPRETQYF. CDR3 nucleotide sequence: TGTGCCAGCCCCCCTCGGGAGACCCAGTACTTC.

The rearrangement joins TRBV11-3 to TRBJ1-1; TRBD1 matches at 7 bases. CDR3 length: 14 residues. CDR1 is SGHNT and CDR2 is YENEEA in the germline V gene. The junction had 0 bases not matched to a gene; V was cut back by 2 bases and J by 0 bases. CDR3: CASSLQGVNTEAFF. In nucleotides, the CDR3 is TGTGCCAGCAGCTTACAGGGGGTGAACACTGAAGCTTTCTTT.

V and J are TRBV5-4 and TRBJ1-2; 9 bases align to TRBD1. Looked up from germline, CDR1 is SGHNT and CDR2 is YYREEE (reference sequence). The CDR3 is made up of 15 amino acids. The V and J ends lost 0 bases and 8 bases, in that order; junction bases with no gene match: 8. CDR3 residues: CASSLESQGARGYTF. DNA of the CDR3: TGTGCCAGCAGCTTGGAATCACAGGGGGCGCGGGGCTACACCTTC.

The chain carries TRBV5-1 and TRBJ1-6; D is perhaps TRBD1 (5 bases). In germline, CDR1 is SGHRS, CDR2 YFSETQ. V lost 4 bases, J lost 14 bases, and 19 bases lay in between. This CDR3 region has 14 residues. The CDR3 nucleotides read TGCGCCAGCAGCCGACAGTCTAATTCTTTGGCCCTCCACTTT. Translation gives CASSRQSNSLALHF.

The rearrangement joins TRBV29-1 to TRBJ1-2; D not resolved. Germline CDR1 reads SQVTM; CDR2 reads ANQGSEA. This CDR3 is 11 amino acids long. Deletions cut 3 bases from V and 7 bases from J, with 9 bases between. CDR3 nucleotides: TGCAGCGTTGAGCGTAATCGTGGCTACACCTTC. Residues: CSVERNRGYTF.

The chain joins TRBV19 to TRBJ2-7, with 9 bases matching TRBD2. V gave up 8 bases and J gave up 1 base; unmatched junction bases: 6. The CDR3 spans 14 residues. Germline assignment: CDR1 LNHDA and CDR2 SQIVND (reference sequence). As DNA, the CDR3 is TGTGCCAGTGGGTATAGCGGGGGATCCTACGAGCAGTACTTC. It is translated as CASGYSGGSYEQYF.

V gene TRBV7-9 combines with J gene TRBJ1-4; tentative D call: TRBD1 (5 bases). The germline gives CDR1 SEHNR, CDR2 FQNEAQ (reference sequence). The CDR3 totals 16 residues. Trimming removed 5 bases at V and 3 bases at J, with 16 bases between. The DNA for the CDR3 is TGTGCCAGCAGCACCAGAACTAAAGGGGCTAATGAAAAACTGTTTTTT. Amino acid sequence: CASSTRTKGANEKLFF.

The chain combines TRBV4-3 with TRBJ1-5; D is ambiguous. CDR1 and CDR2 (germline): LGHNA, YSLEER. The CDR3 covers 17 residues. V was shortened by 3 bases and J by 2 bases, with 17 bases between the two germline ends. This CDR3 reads CASSQWMEVGRNQPQHF. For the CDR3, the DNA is TGCGCCAGCAGCCAGTGGATGGAGGTAGGGCGCAATCAGCCCCAGCATTTT.

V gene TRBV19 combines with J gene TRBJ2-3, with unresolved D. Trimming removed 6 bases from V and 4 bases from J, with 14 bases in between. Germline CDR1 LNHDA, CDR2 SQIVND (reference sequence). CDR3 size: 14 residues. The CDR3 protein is CASSPYTEPDTQYF. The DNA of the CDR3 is TGTGCCAGTAGCCCCTACACAGAACCAGATACGCAGTATTTT.

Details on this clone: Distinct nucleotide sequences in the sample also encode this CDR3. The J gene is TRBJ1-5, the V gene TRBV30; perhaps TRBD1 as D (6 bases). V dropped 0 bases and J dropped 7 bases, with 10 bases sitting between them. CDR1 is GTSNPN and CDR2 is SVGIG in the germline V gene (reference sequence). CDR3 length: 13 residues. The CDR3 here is CAWSVQGDQPQHF. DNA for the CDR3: TGTGCCTGGAGTGTACAGGGCGACCAGCCCCAGCATTTT.